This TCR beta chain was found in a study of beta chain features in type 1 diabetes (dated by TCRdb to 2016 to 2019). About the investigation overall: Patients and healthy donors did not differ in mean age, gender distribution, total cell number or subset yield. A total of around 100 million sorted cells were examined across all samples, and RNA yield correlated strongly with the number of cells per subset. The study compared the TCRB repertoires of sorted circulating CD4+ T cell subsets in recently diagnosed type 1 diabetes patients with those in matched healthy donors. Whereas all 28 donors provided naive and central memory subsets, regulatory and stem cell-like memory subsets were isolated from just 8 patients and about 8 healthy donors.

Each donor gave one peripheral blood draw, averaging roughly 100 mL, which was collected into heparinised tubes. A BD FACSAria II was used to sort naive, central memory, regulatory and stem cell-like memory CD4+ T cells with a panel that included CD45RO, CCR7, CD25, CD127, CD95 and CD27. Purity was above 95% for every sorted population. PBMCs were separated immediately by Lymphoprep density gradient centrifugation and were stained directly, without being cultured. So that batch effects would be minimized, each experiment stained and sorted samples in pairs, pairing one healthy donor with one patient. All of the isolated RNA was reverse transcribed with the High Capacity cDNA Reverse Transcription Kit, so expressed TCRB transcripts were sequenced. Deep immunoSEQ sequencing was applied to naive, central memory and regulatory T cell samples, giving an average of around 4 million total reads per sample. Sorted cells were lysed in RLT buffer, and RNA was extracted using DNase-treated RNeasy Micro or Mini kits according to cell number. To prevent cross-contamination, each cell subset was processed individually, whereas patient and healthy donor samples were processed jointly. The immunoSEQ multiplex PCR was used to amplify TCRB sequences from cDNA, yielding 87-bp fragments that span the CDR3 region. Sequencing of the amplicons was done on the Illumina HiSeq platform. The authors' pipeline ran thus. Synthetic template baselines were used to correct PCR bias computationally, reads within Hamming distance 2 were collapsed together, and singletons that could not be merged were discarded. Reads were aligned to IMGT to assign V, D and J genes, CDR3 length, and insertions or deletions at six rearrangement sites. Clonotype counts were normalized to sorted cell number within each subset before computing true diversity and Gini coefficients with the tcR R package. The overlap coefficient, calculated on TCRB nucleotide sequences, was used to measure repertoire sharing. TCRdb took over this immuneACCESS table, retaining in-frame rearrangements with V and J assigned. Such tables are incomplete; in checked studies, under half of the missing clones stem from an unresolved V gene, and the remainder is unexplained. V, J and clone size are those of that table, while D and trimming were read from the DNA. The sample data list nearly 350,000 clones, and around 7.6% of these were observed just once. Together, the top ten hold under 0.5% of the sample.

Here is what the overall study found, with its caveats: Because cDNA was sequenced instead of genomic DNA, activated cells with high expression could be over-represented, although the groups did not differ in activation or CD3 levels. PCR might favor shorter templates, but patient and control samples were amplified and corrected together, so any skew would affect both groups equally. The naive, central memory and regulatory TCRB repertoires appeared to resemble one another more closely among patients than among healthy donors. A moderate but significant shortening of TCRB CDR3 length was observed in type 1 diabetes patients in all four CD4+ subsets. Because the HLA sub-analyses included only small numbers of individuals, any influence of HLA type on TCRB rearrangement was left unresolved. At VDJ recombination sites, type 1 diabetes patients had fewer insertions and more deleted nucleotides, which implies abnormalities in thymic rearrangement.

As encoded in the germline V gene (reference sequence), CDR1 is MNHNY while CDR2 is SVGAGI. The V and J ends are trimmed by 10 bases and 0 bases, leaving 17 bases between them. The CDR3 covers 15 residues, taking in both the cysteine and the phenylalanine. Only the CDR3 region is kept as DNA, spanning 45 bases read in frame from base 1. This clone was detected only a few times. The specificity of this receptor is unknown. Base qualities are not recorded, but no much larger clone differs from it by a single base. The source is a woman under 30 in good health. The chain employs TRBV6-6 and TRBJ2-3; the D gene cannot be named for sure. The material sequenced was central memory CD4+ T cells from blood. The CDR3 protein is CANLVAGPSTDTQYF. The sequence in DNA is TGTGCCAACCTAGTAGCTGGGCCTAGCACAGATACGCAGTATTTT.